This T cell receptor beta chain was observed in a study of blood T cell repertoires in COVID-19. TCRdb's copy holds only in-frame clones and misses some; the assay was immunoSEQ multiplex PCR. The sample records about 240,000 clones, about 79% being singletons. What was sequenced was peripheral blood. The sequence was obtained from a woman aged 80 or older with acute or convalescent COVID-19.

In DNA, the CDR3 is TGTGCCAGCAGTTTATCTGGGACTTATGGCTACACCTTC. Residues: CASSLSGTYGYTF. The V and J genes are TRBV27 and TRBJ1-2; possible D gene TRBD1, 5 bases. Germline-derived CDR1 and CDR2 are MNHEY and SMNVEV (reference sequence). Deletions cut 0 bases from V and 5 bases from J, with 7 bases between. The CDR3 covers 13 residues.